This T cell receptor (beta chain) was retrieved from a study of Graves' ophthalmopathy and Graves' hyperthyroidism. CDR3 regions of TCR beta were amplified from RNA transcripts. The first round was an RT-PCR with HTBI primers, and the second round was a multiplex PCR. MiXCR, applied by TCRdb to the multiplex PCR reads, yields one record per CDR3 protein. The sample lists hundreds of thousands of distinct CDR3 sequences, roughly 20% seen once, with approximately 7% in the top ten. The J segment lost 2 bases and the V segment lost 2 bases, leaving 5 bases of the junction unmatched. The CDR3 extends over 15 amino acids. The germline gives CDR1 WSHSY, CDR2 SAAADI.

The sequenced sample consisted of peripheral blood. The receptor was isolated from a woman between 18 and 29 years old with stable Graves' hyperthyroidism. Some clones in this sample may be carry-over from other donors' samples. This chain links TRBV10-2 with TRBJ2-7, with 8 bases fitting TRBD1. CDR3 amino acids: CASSEDGQGPYEQYF. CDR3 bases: TGCGCCAGCAGTGAGGATGGACAGGGACCCTACGAGCAGTACTTC.